The 6 T cell receptor beta chains below were found in one sample sequenced in a study of human T cells and chemical hapten exposure. In TCRdb, the RACE reads were re-called with MiXCR into one record per CDR3 protein. The table lists more than 85,000 distinct CDR3 sequences, about a tenth of them singletons. The time point was: patch test 2, 6 weeks after DPC sensitization. Described treatment: therapeutic diphenylcyclopropenone sensitization with weekly scalp DPC. The sample was whole blood, taken in connection with sensitization to the hapten diphenylcyclopropenone (DPC). These receptors were obtained from a middle-aged woman with alopecia areata. Some clones in this sample may be carry-over from other donors' samples.

In this sample, this clonotype turned up a few times. The gene calls are TRBV7-2 and TRBJ1-1; possibly TRBD1 for D (5 bases). V was cut by 1 base and J by 1 base, with 13 bases left in between. Germline V gene lookup returns CDR1 SGHTA and CDR2 FQGNSA. This CDR3 comprises 16 residues. The CDR3 spells CASSLVSRQSNTEAFF. The CDR3 bases are TGTGCCAGCAGCTTAGTGTCGCGACAGTCGAACACTGAAGCTTTCTTT.

This clonotype appeared many times. The chain combines TRBV28 with TRBJ2-1, with 12 bases identical to TRBD2. Germline CDR1 and CDR2: MDHEN and SYDVKM. V was pared by 4 bases and J by 4 bases, with 5 bases of the junction left unmatched. The CDR3 covers 16 residues. The CDR3 DNA is TGTGCCAGCAGTTGGACTAGCGGGGCAGCTTACAATGAGCAGTTCTTC. Its protein is CASSWTSGAAYNEQFF. Filled out from reference TRBV28 and TRBJ2-1, the complete variable domain reads DVKVTQSSRYLVKRTGEKVFLECVQDMDHENMFWYRQDPGLGLRLIYFSYDVKMKEKGDIPEGYSVSREKKERFSLILESASTNQTSMYLCASSWTSGAAYNEQFFGPGTRLTVL.

The chain recombines TRBV7-9 with TRBJ2-7; 7 bases fit TRBD1. V lost 5 bases and J lost 6; bases outside the gene matches: 4. Looked up from germline, CDR1 is SEHNR and CDR2 is FQNEAQ (reference sequence). This CDR3 comprises 12 residues. CDR3 in amino acids: CASSRGPSEQYF. CDR3 sequence (DNA): TGTGCCAGCAGCAGGGGGCCAAGCGAGCAGTACTTC.

This clonotype was observed at least ten times. CDR3 nucleotides: TGTGCCAGCAGTGAAACGGGGGGGCGAGGTAGTCAGCCCCAGCATTTT. As protein: CASSETGGRGSQPQHF. The V gene is TRBV6-1, the J gene TRBJ1-5; D might be TRBD1 (6 bases). Germline CDR1 is MNHNS and CDR2 is SASEGT. The germline V and J ends were trimmed by 2 bases and 6 bases, with 17 bases remaining between them. The CDR3 length is 16 residues.

This chain connects TRBV6-4 to TRBJ1-2; tentative D call: TRBD1 (6 bases). With 0 bases removed from V and 2 bases from J, the gap between germline ends came to 10 bases. The CDR3 length is 15 residues. Germline values: CDR1 MRHNA, CDR2 SNTAGT. The CDR3 DNA is TGTGCCAGCAGTGACTCAGCACAGGGAAACTATGGCTACACCTTC. Protein: CASSDSAQGNYGYTF.

This chain connects TRBV29-1 to TRBJ2-7, with TRBD2 matching over 8 bases. Trimming took 5 bases from V and 0 from J; bases not matched to a gene: 9. Germline V gives CDR1 SQVTM, CDR2 ANQGSEA. This CDR3 is 15 amino acids long. CDR3 region: CSVKGERGSSYEQYF. Written as DNA, the CDR3 is TGCAGCGTTAAGGGAGAGCGGGGGAGCTCCTACGAGCAGTACTTC.